This section outlines one TCR beta chain sequence together with its context. Its cognate antigen is unknown. The CDR3 is 12 amino acids. Germline V lookup: CDR1 LNHDA, CDR2 SQIVND (reference sequence). The V segment lost 9 bases and the J segment 7 bases; nucleotides outside the gene matches: 7. Clones were read by immunoSEQ multiplex PCR, and TCRdb kept only the in-frame ones, dropping some. The sample holds 640,000 or so clones, around 72% seen once. This record comes from a study of shared clonotypes between healthy human individuals. Study observations and caveats: Genetic and exposure-history diversity was limited by the small donor number. Rarefaction demonstrated incomplete sorted-subset sequencing despite large depth.

The study separated CD4+ cells into CD45RA+ naive and CD45RA-negative memory subsets. The chain carries TRBV19 and TRBJ1-1, with 8 nucleotides matching TRBD1. The specimen sequenced was memory CD4+ T cells sorted from blood. Subset of the sample: CD45RA-negative fraction. This TCR derives from a young woman in good health. The CDR3 is CASDGQGFEAFF. The CDR3, as DNA: TGTGCCAGCGACGGACAGGGCTTTGAAGCTTTCTTT.